This T cell receptor beta chain was documented in a study of CD8+CD57+ T cells in acquired aplastic anemia. As for the study in general: The study obtained an average of around 3.4 ug of DNA from sorted CD4+ and CD8+ cells. CD4+ cell libraries from healthy donors averaged roughly 10 million reads.

Profiling that covered TCR beta VDJ and CDR3 relied on genomic DNA as its template. One entry per CDR3 protein results from TCRdb running MiXCR on the reads. The table has about 180,000 distinct CDR3 sequences, less than 55% seen once. V was trimmed by 3 bases and J by 8 bases, leaving 7 bases between them. CDR1 is MNHNS, CDR2 SASEGT, per germline. The CDR3 is 11 residues long. Overall study results and limits: A significant difference in CD8+ Simpson's diversity between patients and controls was not found. It was found that nearly 30 CD8+ CDR3 sequences were shared between patients and controls.

Only a few counts were recorded for this clonotype. Its target is not known. The rearrangement uses TRBV6-1 and TRBJ1-2, with a weak D call TRBD1 (5 bases). Sequencing was done on a sample of sorted CD4+, CD8+, or CD8+CD57+ T cells (not recorded which) from PBMCs. This TCR was recovered from a human donor in good health. CDR3 sequence reads: CASSDRGGYTF. In DNA, the CDR3 is TGTGCCAGCAGTGATAGGGGCGGCTACACCTTC.